The 21 T cell receptor beta chains reported below all come from one sample, sequenced in a study of blood T cell repertoires in COVID-19. Libraries were prepared by immunoSEQ multiplex PCR; TCRdb keeps only in-frame clonotypes and omits some of them. The sample includes fewer than 85,000 clones, approximately 90% of them seen just once. Source material: peripheral blood. Receptors originate from a man in his fifties or sixties with active COVID-19.

This clone was counted a few times. The chain carries TRBV15 and TRBJ2-2, with 13 bases that match TRBD2. This CDR3 contains 15 residues. After removal of 6 bases from V and 3 bases from J, the junction contained 1 base not matched to a gene. Germline CDR1 reads LNHNV; CDR2 reads YYDKDF (reference sequence). For the CDR3, the DNA is TGTGCCACCAGAGGACTAGCGGGAGACACCGGGGAGCTGTTTTTT. Protein: CATRGLAGDTGELFF. The variable domain in full, completed from reference TRBV15 and TRBJ2-2, reads DAMVIQNPRYQVTQFGKPVTLSCSQTLNHNVMYWYQQKSSQAPKLLFHYYDKDFNNEADTPDNFQSRRPNTSFCFLDIRSPGLGDTAMYLCATRGLAGDTGELFFGEGSRLTVL.

V is TRBV9 and J is TRBJ2-1; 7 bases match TRBD2. V dropped 3 bases and J dropped 7; count of bases not matched to a gene: 4. From germline, CDR1 is SGDLS and CDR2 YYNGEE. The CDR3 is 13 amino acids. CDR3 residues: CASSGDYLNEQFF. The CDR3, as DNA: TGTGCCAGCAGCGGGGACTACCTAAATGAGCAGTTCTTC.

This clone has only a few counts. The chain carries TRBV4-1 and TRBJ2-7; 7 nucleotides align to TRBD2. Looked up from germline, CDR1 is MGHRA and CDR2 is YSYEKL. The CDR3 has 14 amino acids. The V gene end was trimmed by 3 bases and the J gene end by 7 bases; junction bases not matched to a gene: 9. The CDR3 loop reads CASSHGSGGAEQYF. DNA of the CDR3: TGCGCCAGCAGCCATGGCTCGGGGGGAGCGGAGCAGTACTTC.

The V and J genes are TRBV4-1 and TRBJ1-2; 8 bases match TRBD1. Germline-derived CDR1 and CDR2 are MGHRA and YSYEKL. This CDR3 has 16 amino acids. Unmatched junction bases numbered 10, after V lost 3 bases and J lost 4 bases. This CDR3 reads CASSQGLGRGPYGYTF. CDR3 sequence (DNA): TGCGCCAGCAGCCAGGGACTGGGCAGGGGGCCCTATGGCTACACCTTC.

The J gene is TRBJ1-1, the V gene TRBV2; D might be TRBD1 (5 bases). Between the trimmed V and J ends, which lost 8 bases and 10 bases, there was a span of 32 bases. This CDR3 contains 17 residues. Per germline, CDR1 SNHLY and CDR2 FYNNEI. CDR3 region: CASRAPAAGINTGGAFF. CDR3 coding DNA: TGTGCCAGCCGCGCGCCGGCGGCAGGGATTAACACTGGTGGAGCTTTCTTT.

The chain uses TRBV9 and TRBJ2-1, with 8 bases matching TRBD1. The CDR3 consists of 15 residues. CDR1 is SGDLS, CDR2 YYNGEE, per germline. V shed 4 bases, J shed 0 bases, and the junction held 3 bases outside the gene matches. CDR3 sequence reads: CASSPGTGSYNEQFF. Here the CDR3 DNA reads TGTGCCAGCAGCCCTGGGACAGGCTCCTACAATGAGCAGTTCTTC.

The rearrangement links TRBV5-6 to TRBJ1-2, with 7 bases that match TRBD1. The junction had 11 bases not matched to a gene; V was cut back by 9 bases and J by 0 bases. CDR3 size: 15 residues. The germline gives CDR1 SGHDT, CDR2 YYEEEE. CDR3 sequence: CATFGGQRANYGYTF. CDR3 coding DNA: TGTGCCACGTTCGGGGGACAGCGAGCTAACTATGGCTACACCTTC. Looking up the rest from reference TRBV5-6 and TRBJ1-2 gives the full variable domain: DAGVTQSPTHLIKTRGQQVTLRCSPKSGHDTVSWYQQALGQGPQFIFQYYEEEERQRGNFPDRFSGHQFPNYSSELNVNALLLGDSALYLCATFGGQRANYGYTFGSGTRLTVV.

V usage is TRBV3-1 (or the pseudogene TRBV3-2) and J usage is TRBJ2-7; TRBD1 is a possible D gene (6 bases). Germline CDR1 LGHDT, CDR2 YNNKEL (reference sequence). The CDR3 is made up of 14 amino acids. V lost 5 bases, J lost 0 bases, and 11 bases lay in between. CDR3 nucleotides: TGTGCCAGCAGCAGACGGACAGCCTCCTACGAGCAGTACTTC. Its protein is CASSRRTASYEQYF.

This chain uses TRBV7-6 with TRBJ2-7, with TRBD2 identical over 12 bases. CDR3 length equals 19 residues. Per the germline V gene, CDR1 is SGHVS and CDR2 is FNYEAQ. Trimming cost V 4 bases and J 5 bases; bases outside gene matches: 18. The CDR3 bases are TGTGCCAGCAGCTCCCTACCGCGGACTAGCGGGGCTTGGGGCCACGAGCAGTACTTC. Translated, it gives CASSSLPRTSGAWGHEQYF.

This clone appeared a single time. The chain employs TRBV5-1 and TRBJ2-3; D gene unclear. The germline CDR1 and CDR2 sequences are SGHRS and YFSETQ. This CDR3 region has 16 residues. The V gene lost 0 bases and the J gene lost 1 base, with 12 bases spanning the gap. The CDR3 sequence: CASSLGVGARTDTQYF. The CDR3 DNA reads TGCGCCAGCAGCTTGGGGGTAGGAGCCCGCACAGATACGCAGTATTTT.

The chain combines TRBV5-1 with TRBJ1-4; D gene ambiguous. V dropped 0 bases and J dropped 5 bases, with 5 bases sitting between them. Germline V lookup: CDR1 SGHRS, CDR2 YFSETQ. CDR3 size: 13 residues. The CDR3 DNA is TGCGCCAGCAGCTTGGGAGTGAATGAAAAACTGTTTTTT. Translated, it gives CASSLGVNEKLFF.

The V and J genes are TRBV9 and TRBJ1-4; D is ambiguous. CDR1 SGDLS and CDR2 YYNGEE come from the germline V gene. The CDR3 length is 18 residues. The germline V and J ends were trimmed by 3 bases and 6 bases, with 24 bases remaining between them. The CDR3 loop is CASSASRPGWVPDEKLFF. The CDR3 DNA follows: TGTGCCAGCAGCGCCTCCCGGCCGGGTTGGGTGCCGGATGAAAAACTGTTTTTT.

CDR3 in DNA: TGTGCCAGCAGTTATCGATTTGGGGGGGGCTACACCTTC. Protein product: CASSYRFGGGYTF. The rearrangement uses TRBV6-5 and TRBJ1-2; D might be TRBD1 (5 bases). Germline V gene lookup returns CDR1 MNHEY and CDR2 SVGAGI. Trimming pared 3 bases from V and 8 bases from J, leaving 13 bases between. This CDR3 is 13 amino acids long.

This chain links TRBV6-5 with TRBJ2-7; D is unclear. This CDR3 spans 14 amino acids. The germline gives CDR1 MNHEY, CDR2 SVGAGI. The V gene lost 5 bases and the J gene lost 3 bases, with 14 bases spanning the gap. CDR3 in amino acids: CASSRETRGYEQYF. The CDR3 DNA is TGTGCCAGCAGTCGAGAAACTCGCGGCTACGAGCAGTACTTC.

The chain combines TRBV7-6 with TRBJ2-1; 11 bases are shared with TRBD2. CDR3 size: 16 residues. The germline V gene has CDR1 SGHVS and CDR2 FNYEAQ. With 2 bases clipped from V and 0 bases from J, the junction kept 0 bases outside the gene matches. The CDR3 loop is CASSLTSGGSYNEQFF. In nucleotides, the CDR3 is TGTGCCAGCAGCTTAACTAGCGGGGGCTCCTACAATGAGCAGTTCTTC.

This CDR3 reads CASSLDWTAQETQYF. The CDR3, as DNA: TGTGCCAGCAGCTTAGATTGGACAGCCCAAGAGACCCAGTACTTC. The chain joins TRBV7-9 to TRBJ2-5, with a possible D match to TRBD1 (6 bases). The germline V gene encodes CDR1 SEHNR and CDR2 FQNEAQ (reference sequence). CDR3 length: 15 residues. Trimming removed 1 base from V and 1 base from J, with 10 bases in between.

The genes are TRBV3-1 (or the pseudogene TRBV3-2) and TRBJ1-4, with TRBD1 as a possible D gene (5 bases). The germline V and J ends were trimmed by 0 bases and 4 bases, with 9 bases remaining between them. The CDR3 runs 15 residues. Germline CDR1 LGHDT, CDR2 YNNKEL (reference sequence). CDR3 sequence reads: CASSQDGGVNEKLFF. The CDR3 DNA is TGTGCCAGCAGCCAAGATGGGGGGGTTAATGAAAAACTGTTTTTT.

This clone came up a few times. The chain recombines TRBV5-6 with TRBJ2-7; D perhaps matches TRBD2 (6 bases). Germline V lookup: CDR1 SGHDT, CDR2 YYEEEE. V gave up 4 bases and J gave up 3 bases, with 14 bases separating them. This CDR3 has 14 amino acids. CDR3 sequence: CASSAGTGRYEQYF. CDR3 in DNA: TGTGCCAGCAGCGCGGGGACCGGGCGCTACGAGCAGTACTTC.

This sequence joins TRBV6-5 and TRBJ2-3; D perhaps matches TRBD1 (6 bases). V gave up 4 bases and J gave up 4 bases, with 15 bases separating them. The germline V gene encodes CDR1 MNHEY and CDR2 SVGAGI. This CDR3 region has 15 residues. In DNA form, the CDR3 reads TGTGCCAGCAGTTCCCAAGGGACATATTCAGATACGCAGTATTTT. Residues: CASSSQGTYSDTQYF.

This clone is a singleton in its sample. CDR3 sequence (DNA): TGTGCCAGCTCACCCGTAAGCGGGAGGAACAATGAGCAGTTCTTC. Translation gives CASSPVSGRNNEQFF. The chain has TRBV18 and TRBJ2-1, with 9 bases matching TRBD2. Unmatched junction bases numbered 5, after V lost 3 bases and J lost 5 bases. The CDR3 is 15 amino acids. Germline values: CDR1 KGHSH, CDR2 LQKENI.

This rearrangement joins TRBV11-3 to TRBJ1-2, with D possibly TRBD1 on 6 matching bases. Germline V gives CDR1 SGHNT, CDR2 YENEEA. V was cut by 6 bases and J by 7 bases, with 18 bases left in between. The CDR3 is 14 amino acids. CDR3 nucleotides: TGTGCCAGCAGAATTACCGGGGGGCGTGGTGGCTACACCTTC. As protein: CASRITGGRGGYTF.